This is a list of T cell receptor beta chains from one sample in a study of circulating CD8 cells and anti-PD-1 response in melanoma. TCRdb fed the reads into MiXCR, producing one record per CDR3 protein. The sample holds some 220 distinct CDR3 sequences, around 9.7% seen once. Sequencing was performed on CD8+ T cells from PBMCs, taken at baseline or after one month of anti-PD-1 therapy (not recorded which). Receptor source: a human donor with melanoma. The CDR3 runs from the conserved cysteine through the conserved F or W. D genes are given only for firm matches. Size is stated for part of the rows, as once, few or many counts, or as a class when the clone is expanded.

clone size,J gene,V gene,D gene,CDR3 protein,CDR3 DNA
medium-sized,TRBJ2-7,TRBV29-1,NA,CSAADASYEQYF,TGCAGCGCCGCAGACGCTTCCTACGAGCAGTACTTC
NA,TRBJ2-1,TRBV19,TRBD1,CTSSMTGFKQFF,TGTACCAGTAGCATGACAGGGTTTAAGCAGTTCTTC
large,TRBJ1-1,TRBV4-2,NA,CASSPSSNTEAFF,TGTGCCAGCAGCCCATCATCAAACACTGAAGCTTTCTTT
few,TRBJ2-5,TRBV7-6,NA,CASSLALQPGETQYF,TGTGCCAGCAGCTTAGCCCTCCAGCCTGGGGAGACCCAGTACTTC
large,TRBJ1-3,TRBV7-2,NA,CASSPSARGGTIYF,TGTGCCAGCAGCCCCTCCGCGCGGGGCGGCACCATATATTTT
medium-sized,TRBJ1-1,TRBV5-6,NA,CASSLEFSIGVTEAFF,TGTGCCAGCAGCTTGGAGTTCTCCATTGGGGTCACTGAAGCTTTCTTT
medium-sized,TRBJ1-4,TRBV2,NA,CASSEALPGELGVNEKLFF,TGTGCCAGCAGTGAAGCGCTTCCGGGAGAACTAGGGGTGAATGAAAAACTGTTTTTT
large,TRBJ2-3,TRBV18,NA,CASSPPGKRTDTQYF,TGTGCCAGCTCACCACCAGGGAAGCGCACAGATACGCAGTATTTT
medium-sized,TRBJ2-5,TRBV5-6,TRBD2,CASSSPLAGGDETQYF,TGTGCCAGCAGCTCACCCCTAGCGGGAGGAGATGAGACCCAGTACTTC
NA,TRBJ1-4,TRBV28,NA,CASSFFTGPQNEKLVF,TGTGCCAGCAGTTTTTTCACAGGGCCCCAGAATGAAAAACTGGTTTTC
few,TRBJ1-1,TRBV6-6,TRBD1,CASSYSRDRGTEAFF,TGTGCCAGCAGTTACTCGAGGGACAGGGGCACTGAAGCTTTCTTT
large,TRBJ1-4,TRBV20-1,TRBD1,CSARDRGRVTNEKLFF,TGCAGTGCTAGGGACAGGGGGCGCGTAACTAATGAAAAACTGTTTTTT
NA,TRBJ2-3,TRBV19,NA,CASSHRAIATDTQYF,TGTGCCAGTAGCCACAGGGCGATCGCCACAGATACGCAGTATTTT
NA,TRBJ2-7,TRBV28,NA,CASSPPGESYEQYF,TGTGCCAGCAGTCCACCTGGGGAGTCCTACGAGCAGTACTTC
large,TRBJ2-2,TRBV21-1,NA,CASSNPGPKPGSCFF,NA